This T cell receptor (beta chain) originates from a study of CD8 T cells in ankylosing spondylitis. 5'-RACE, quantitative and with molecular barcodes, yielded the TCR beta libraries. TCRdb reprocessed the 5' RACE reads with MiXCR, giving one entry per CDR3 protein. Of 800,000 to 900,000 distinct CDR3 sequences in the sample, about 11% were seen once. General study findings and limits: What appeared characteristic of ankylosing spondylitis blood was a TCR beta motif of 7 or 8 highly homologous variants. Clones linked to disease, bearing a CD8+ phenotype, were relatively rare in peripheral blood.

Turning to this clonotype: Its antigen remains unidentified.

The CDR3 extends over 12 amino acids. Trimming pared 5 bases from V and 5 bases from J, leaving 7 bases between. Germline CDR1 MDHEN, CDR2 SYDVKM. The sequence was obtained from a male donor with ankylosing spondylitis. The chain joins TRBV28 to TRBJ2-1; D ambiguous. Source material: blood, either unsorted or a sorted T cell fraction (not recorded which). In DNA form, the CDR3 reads TGTGCCAGCAGTCAACGGAACAATGAGCAGTTCTTC. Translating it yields CASSQRNNEQFF.